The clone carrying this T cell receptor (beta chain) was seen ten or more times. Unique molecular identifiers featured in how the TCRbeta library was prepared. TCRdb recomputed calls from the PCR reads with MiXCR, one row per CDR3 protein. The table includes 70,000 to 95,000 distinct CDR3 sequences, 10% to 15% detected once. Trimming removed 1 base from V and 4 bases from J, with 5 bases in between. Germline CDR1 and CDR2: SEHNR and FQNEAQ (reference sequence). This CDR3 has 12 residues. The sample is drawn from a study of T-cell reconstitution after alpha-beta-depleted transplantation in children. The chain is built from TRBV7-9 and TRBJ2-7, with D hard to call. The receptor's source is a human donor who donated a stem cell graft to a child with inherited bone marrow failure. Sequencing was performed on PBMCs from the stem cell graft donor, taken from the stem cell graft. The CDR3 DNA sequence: TGTGCCAGCAGCTTAGGAAGGTACGAGCAGTACTTC. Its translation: CASSLGRYEQYF.